The T cell receptor (beta chain) under discussion was sequenced for a study of CDR3 diversity in severe acne. V lost 6 bases to trimming and J lost 4 bases; unmatched junction nucleotides: 8. The CDR3 runs 13 residues. Germline CDR1 SQVTM, CDR2 ANQGSEA. This clonotype has a handful of counts. TCRdb itself ran the PCR reads through MiXCR, one entry per CDR3 protein. The sample lists more than 85,000 distinct CDR3 sequences, around half occurring once. Sequenced sample: blood. The chain combines TRBV29-1 with TRBJ1-2, with 7 bases identical to TRBD1. The clonotype was recovered from a male donor in good health, serving as a control. The CDR3 protein is CSVAWTGVYGYTF. For the CDR3, the DNA is TGCAGCGTGGCATGGACAGGAGTCTATGGCTACACCTTC.